The present TCR beta chain was sequenced within a study of cytomegalovirus exposure and HLA in healthy donors. Whole-study findings and limits: First-cohort TCR clusters were later found to tend to co-occur in the roughly 120 validation repertoires. It was about 150 TCR beta chains that were listed as cytomegalovirus-associated. Specificity of three CMV-associated chains for CMV antigens was verified in vitro.

V gave up 4 bases and J gave up 1 base; unmatched junction bases: 7. This CDR3 region has 16 residues. The germline V gene encodes CDR1 MNHNS and CDR2 SASEGT. The donors were part of the roughly 120-subject validation cohort, which stood apart from the roughly 730-subject first cohort. Method: immunoSEQ multiplex PCR; TCRdb's copy keeps in-frame clones and lacks some. The sample shows fewer than 200,000 clones, approximately 89% of them seen only once. On this clone: The target antigen is unknown.

The chain joins TRBV6-1 to TRBJ2-1; 7 bases are shared with TRBD2. Sample: PBMCs. The clonotype was recovered from a man aged 18 to 29 in good health and CMV-seropositive. CDR3 bases: TGTGCCAGCAGTGTCGCTAGCGGAATTTCCTACAATGAGCAGTTCTTC. Translated: CASSVASGISYNEQFF.